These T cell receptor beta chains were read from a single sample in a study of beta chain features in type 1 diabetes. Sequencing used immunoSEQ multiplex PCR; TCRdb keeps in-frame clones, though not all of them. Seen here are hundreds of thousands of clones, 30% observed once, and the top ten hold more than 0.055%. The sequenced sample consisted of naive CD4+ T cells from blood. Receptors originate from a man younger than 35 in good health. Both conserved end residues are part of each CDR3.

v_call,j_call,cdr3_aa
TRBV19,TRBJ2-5,CATKQGRDQETQYF
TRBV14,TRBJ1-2,CASSPERANYGYTF
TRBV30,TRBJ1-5,CAWSVRAGGGNQPQHF
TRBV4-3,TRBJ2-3,CASSQVPGGTDTQYF
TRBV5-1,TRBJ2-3,CASSREATTDTQYF
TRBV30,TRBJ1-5,CAWSPRGRGNQPQHF
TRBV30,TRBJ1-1,CAWSRPGQNTEAFF
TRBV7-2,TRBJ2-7,CASSFERGREQYF
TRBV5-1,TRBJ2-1,CASSPGLPNYNEQFF
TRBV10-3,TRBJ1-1,CAISVEVSNTEAFF
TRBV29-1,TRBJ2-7,CSAQGGQGAYEQYF
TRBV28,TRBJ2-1,CASNPGLAGVYEQFF
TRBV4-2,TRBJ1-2,CASSQDLSYGYTF
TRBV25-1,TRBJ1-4,CASSDPGFNEKLFF
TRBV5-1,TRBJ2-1,CASSLQQGSSYNEQFF
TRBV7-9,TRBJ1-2,CASSLGRENYGYTF
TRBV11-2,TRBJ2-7,CASSFPGGGREQYF
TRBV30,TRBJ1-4,CACAPGGRPNEKLFF
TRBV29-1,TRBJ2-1,CSAGGTRNEQFF
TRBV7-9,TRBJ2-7,CASSPLSGRNEQYF
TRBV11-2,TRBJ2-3,CASSFLADTDTQYF
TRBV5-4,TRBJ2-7,CASSPSWRGTYEQYF
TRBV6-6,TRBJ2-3,CASRLAGVADTQYF
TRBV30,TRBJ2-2,CAWSVRQGGGELFF
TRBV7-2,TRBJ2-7,CASSLVGGPYEQYF